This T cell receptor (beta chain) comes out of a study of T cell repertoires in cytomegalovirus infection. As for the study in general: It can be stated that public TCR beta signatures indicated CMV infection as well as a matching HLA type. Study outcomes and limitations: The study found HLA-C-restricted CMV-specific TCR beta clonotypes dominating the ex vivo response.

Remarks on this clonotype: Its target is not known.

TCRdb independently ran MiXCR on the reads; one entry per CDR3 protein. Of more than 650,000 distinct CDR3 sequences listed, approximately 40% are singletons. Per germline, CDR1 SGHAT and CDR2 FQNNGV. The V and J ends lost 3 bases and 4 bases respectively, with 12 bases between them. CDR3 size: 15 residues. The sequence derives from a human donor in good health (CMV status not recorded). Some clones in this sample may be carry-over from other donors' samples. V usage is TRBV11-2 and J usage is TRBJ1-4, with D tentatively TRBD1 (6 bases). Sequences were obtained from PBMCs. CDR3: CASSFRTAINEKLFF. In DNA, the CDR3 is TGTGCCAGCAGCTTCAGGACAGCCATTAATGAAAAACTGTTTTTT.